A single sample gave rise to the 26 T cell receptor beta chains below, sequenced in a study of human T cells and chemical hapten exposure. Total RNA was extracted from unfractionated whole blood. TCRdb re-analysed the 5' RACE reads in MiXCR, keeping a single row per CDR3 protein. The sample holds under 150,000 distinct CDR3 sequences, around 20% seen once. These receptors all come from a human donor in good health.

Only a few counts were recorded for this clonotype. J is TRBJ2-3 and V is TRBV2, with TRBD2 as a possible D gene (6 bases). Trimming removed 10 bases from V and 4 bases from J, with 9 bases in between. Germline V lookup: CDR1 SNHLY, CDR2 FYNNEI. There are 11 residues in the CDR3. The CDR3 loop is CANGGSDTQYF. CDR3 nucleotide sequence: TGTGCCAACGGAGGGTCAGATACGCAGTATTTT.

V is TRBV6-1 and J is TRBJ1-4; D is unresolved. The germline CDR1 and CDR2 sequences are MNHNS and SASEGT. This CDR3 is 19 amino acids long. Trimming left V 0 bases short and J 2 bases short, with 19 bases between. The DNA of the CDR3 is TGTGCCAGCAGTGAAGCGCTGATAGCCCAGGCGGGGACTAATGAAAAACTGTTTTTT. It yields the protein CASSEALIAQAGTNEKLFF.

This clonotype was seen a handful of times. The chain couples TRBV10-3 to TRBJ2-7, with TRBD1 matching 7 bases. Unmatched junction bases numbered 2, after V lost 0 bases and J lost 6 bases. From germline, CDR1 is ENHRY and CDR2 SYGVKD. There are 13 residues in the CDR3. CDR3 loop: CAISESAGGEQYF. The DNA for the CDR3 is TGTGCCATCAGTGAGTCCGCAGGGGGCGAGCAGTACTTC.

This clonotype was seen repeatedly, ten times or more. V gene TRBV12-3 or TRBV12-4 combines with J gene TRBJ2-2; D might be TRBD1 (6 bases). V lost 7 bases and J 5 bases, leaving 17 bases between the germline ends. The CDR3 is 15 amino acids. The CDR3 here is CASTFPDRQTGELFF. DNA of the CDR3: TGTGCCAGCACATTCCCCGACAGGCAAACCGGGGAGCTGTTTTTT.

The V gene is TRBV7-3, the J gene TRBJ2-6; TRBD2 agrees at 10 bases. Trimming at V came to 1 base and at J to 0 bases, leaving 12 bases not matched to a gene. The CDR3 runs to 21 residues. Germline V gene lookup returns CDR1 SGHTA and CDR2 FQGTGA. The CDR3 loop reads CASSLRLAGVGANSGANVLTF. CDR3 in DNA: TGTGCCAGCAGCTTAAGGCTAGCGGGAGTCGGGGCCAACTCTGGGGCCAACGTCCTGACTTTC.

V and J are TRBV12-5 and TRBJ2-1; weak D call: TRBD2 (6 bases). V gave up 1 base and J gave up 10 bases, with 14 bases separating them. The CDR3 covers 14 residues. Germline V lookup: CDR1 LGHNT, CDR2 FRNRAP. The CDR3 sequence is CASGLEEGSHEQFF. For the CDR3, the DNA is TGTGCTAGTGGTTTGGAGGAGGGGTCGCACGAGCAGTTCTTC.

This clonotype has more than one count but fewer than ten. The chain employs TRBV7-2 and TRBJ2-3; 11 bases line up with TRBD2. CDR3 size: 16 residues. Germline CDR1 is SGHTA and CDR2 is FQGNSA. V was pared by 5 bases and J by 2 bases, with 6 bases of the junction left unmatched. CDR3 in DNA: TGTGCCAGCAGCCCCTCGACTAGCGGGACCACAGATACGCAGTATTTT. Protein sequence: CASSPSTSGTTDTQYF.

J is TRBJ1-5 and V is TRBV28; no firm D call. Deletions cut 2 bases from V and 11 bases from J, with 22 bases between. This CDR3 is built from 16 residues. Germline CDR1 MDHEN, CDR2 SYDVKM. The CDR3 nucleotides are TGTGCCAGCAGTTTAACCGGGGAGCGGTATTTTTATGCCCAGCATTTT. Translated, it gives CASSLTGERYFYAQHF.

This clonotype was counted a few times. The chain carries TRBV28 and TRBJ2-5; the D is unclear. This CDR3 is built from 12 residues. Germline loops: CDR1 MDHEN, CDR2 SYDVKM. Between the trimmed V and J ends, which lost 3 bases and 1 base, there was a span of 3 bases. The CDR3 region is CASSFLQETQYF. The CDR3 DNA reads TGTGCCAGCAGTTTCCTCCAAGAGACCCAGTACTTC.

This clonotype has ten or more counts. The V and J genes are TRBV20-1 and TRBJ2-3; possible D gene TRBD1, 5 bases. V lost 5 bases to trimming and J lost 4 bases, with 13 bases between them. Per germline, CDR1 DFQATT and CDR2 SNEGSKA (reference sequence). The CDR3 is 13 residues long. CDR3 residues: CSAEQVKADTQYF. The CDR3 DNA sequence: TGCAGTGCTGAACAGGTTAAAGCAGATACGCAGTATTTT.

This clonotype occurred a few times. The chain links TRBV11-1 to TRBJ2-1; D is uncertain. Trimming shortened V by 2 bases and J by 5 bases, and 7 bases separated the two germline ends. The CDR3 consists of 13 residues. The germline gives CDR1 SGHAT, CDR2 FQDESV (reference sequence). The CDR3 bases are TGTGCCAGCAGCTTATTGCAAGACAATGAGCAGTTCTTC. Its translation: CASSLLQDNEQFF.

V gene TRBV24-1 combines with J gene TRBJ2-6, with no clear D. The germline CDR1 and CDR2 sequences are KGHDR and SFDVKD. V was pared by 4 bases and J by 12 bases, with 6 bases between. This CDR3 spans 11 amino acids. The CDR3 spells CATSDSFVLTF. CDR3 coding DNA: TGTGCCACCAGTGACTCTTTCGTCCTGACTTTC.

The chain is built from TRBV6-5 and TRBJ2-7; weak D call: TRBD2 (6 bases). This CDR3 spans 15 amino acids. Trimming removed 7 bases from V and 2 bases from J, with 18 bases in between. CDR1 is MNHEY and CDR2 is SVGAGI in the germline V gene. The CDR3 loop reads CASTGTGLKPYEQYF. The CDR3 bases are TGTGCCAGCACCGGTACGGGACTCAAGCCCTACGAGCAGTACTTC.

The table lists this clonotype with a few counts. The J gene is TRBJ2-7, the V gene TRBV5-1; D possibly corresponds to TRBD1 (7 bases). The CDR3 runs to 15 residues. Trimming cost V 7 bases and J 2 bases, with 19 bases left between them. Per germline, CDR1 SGHRS and CDR2 YFSETQ. DNA for the CDR3: TGCGCCAGCGCACGCGGAGGGGACAGAACCTACGAGCAGTACTTC. Translated, it gives CASARGGDRTYEQYF.

This clonotype showed up just a few times. The chain uses TRBV28 and TRBJ2-7; 10 bases match TRBD2. J was trimmed by 2 bases and V by 2 bases; bases with no gene match: 3. The CDR3 consists of 15 residues. CDR1 is MDHEN and CDR2 is SYDVKM in the germline V gene. CDR3 nucleotides: TGTGCCAGCAGTTTAGTAGCGGGAGGACCCTACGAGCAGTACTTC. It is translated as CASSLVAGGPYEQYF.

In its sample, this clonotype was seen a few times. The chain links TRBV28 to TRBJ2-2; 7 bases align to TRBD2. CDR3 length: 19 residues. Germline V CDR1 and CDR2: MDHEN, SYDVKM. Losses at the gene ends were 3 bases for V and 0 bases for J; bases not matched to a gene: 13. The CDR3 here is CASSFLGRAQLTNTGELFF. DNA of the CDR3: TGTGCCAGCAGTTTCTTGGGGAGGGCGCAATTAACGAACACCGGGGAGCTGTTTTTT.

This clonotype appeared a few times. The chain recombines TRBV6-5 with TRBJ2-3; D call uncertain. Trimming stripped 5 bases from V and 1 base from J, with 10 bases between. Germline V gene data show CDR1 as MNHEY and CDR2 as SVGAGI. The CDR3 runs to 14 residues. The CDR3 DNA follows: TGTGCCAGCAGTCCCGAGCGCGGCACAGATACGCAGTATTTT. This encodes CASSPERGTDTQYF.

This clonotype was found a few times. This sequence joins TRBV5-4 and TRBJ2-1; D is possibly TRBD1 or TRBD2 (6 bases each). Germline V lookup: CDR1 SGHNT, CDR2 YYREEE (reference sequence). This CDR3 region has 15 residues. The V end lost 1 base, the J end lost 8 bases, and 16 bases lay between the germline ends. CDR3 in DNA: TGTGCCAGCAGCTTGTCATGGGGGGCGCGCCATGAGCAGTTCTTC. Its protein product is CASSLSWGARHEQFF.

The chain is built from TRBV7-9 and TRBJ2-1, with 7 bases that match TRBD2. The V gene's germline CDR1 is SEHNR and CDR2 FQNEAQ (reference sequence). V was pared by 3 bases and J by 2 bases, with 19 bases of the junction left unmatched. The CDR3 has 20 amino acids. The CDR3 sequence is CASSFVGGIGGTNTYNEQFF. Here the CDR3 DNA reads TGTGCCAGCAGCTTTGTCGGGGGGATTGGCGGGACTAATACCTACAATGAGCAGTTCTTC. The full variable domain, its missing parts supplied by reference TRBV7-9 and TRBJ2-1, is DTGVSQNPRHKITKRGQNVTFRCDPISEHNRLYWYRQTLGQGPEFLTYFQNEAQLEKSRLLSDRFSAERPKGSFSTLEIQRTEQGDSAMYLCASSFVGGIGGTNTYNEQFFGPGTRLTVL.

This rearrangement joins TRBV28 to TRBJ2-7, with 8 bases fitting TRBD1. This CDR3 has 15 residues. The V gene end was trimmed by 5 bases and the J gene end by 5 bases; junction bases not matched to a gene: 11. CDR1 is MDHEN, CDR2 SYDVKM, per germline. The CDR3 loop is CASSPGTGAGDEQYF. The CDR3 coding sequence is TGTGCCAGCAGTCCTGGGACAGGAGCAGGTGACGAGCAGTACTTC.

This clonotype showed up just a few times. The chain is built from TRBV28 and TRBJ2-7; D might be TRBD1 or TRBD2, each matching 6 bases. From germline, CDR1 is MDHEN and CDR2 SYDVKM. This CDR3 contains 12 residues. Trimming stripped 7 bases from V and 2 bases from J, with 9 bases between. CDR3 DNA sequence: TGTGCCAGCAATGGGGGGCCCTACGAGCAGTACTTC. Translation: CASNGGPYEQYF. The whole variable domain, remainder taken from reference TRBV28 and TRBJ2-7, is DVKVTQSSRYLVKRTGEKVFLECVQDMDHENMFWYRQDPGLGLRLIYFSYDVKMKEKGDIPEGYSVSREKKERFSLILESASTNQTSMYLCASNGGPYEQYFGPGTRLTVT.

The chain uses TRBV7-2 and TRBJ1-2; 9 nucleotides match TRBD1. CDR3 length: 14 residues. J gave up 8 bases and V 3 bases, and 7 bases lay outside the gene matches. The V gene's germline CDR1 is SGHTA and CDR2 FQGNSA. In nucleotides, the CDR3 is TGTGCCAGCAGCTTCCGGACAGGGGCAAGCGGCTACACCTTC. This codes for CASSFRTGASGYTF.

This clonotype showed up just a few times. J is TRBJ2-5 and V is TRBV18; unclear D gene. CDR3 length equals 14 residues. Germline-derived CDR1 and CDR2 are KGHSH and LQKENI. V lost 0 bases and J lost 4, with 9 bases in between. CDR3 residues: CASSPPGVRETQYF. The CDR3 DNA sequence: TGTGCCAGCTCACCACCTGGCGTTCGAGAGACCCAGTACTTC.

V gene TRBV7-2 combines with J gene TRBJ2-7; D not certain. With 5 bases removed from V and 7 bases from J, the gap between germline ends came to 15 bases. The CDR3 spans 13 residues. Germline V gene lookup returns CDR1 SGHTA and CDR2 FQGNSA. This CDR3 reads CASSRPWKSEQYF. In nucleotides, the CDR3 is TGTGCCAGCAGCCGCCCGTGGAAGAGTGAGCAGTACTTC.

This clonotype was seen more than once but under ten times. The chain carries TRBV27 and TRBJ2-6; 7 nucleotides align to TRBD2. The CDR3 loop spans 15 amino acids. Germline CDR1 reads MNHEY; CDR2 reads SMNVEV (reference sequence). Trimming cost V 10 bases and J 6 bases; bases outside gene matches: 12. In DNA, the CDR3 is TGTGCCACCCCGTTCGTCGGGAGGAAGGCCAACGTCCTGACTTTC. Translating gives CATPFVGRKANVLTF. Full variable domain (rest looked up from reference TRBV27 and TRBJ2-6): EAQVTQNPRYLITVTGKKLTVTCSQNMNHEYMSWYRQDPGLGLRQIYYSMNVEVTDKGDVPEGYKVSRKEKRNFPLILESPSPNQTSLYFCATPFVGRKANVLTFGAGSRLTVL.

The V gene is TRBV12-3 or TRBV12-4, the J gene TRBJ1-2; a weak D match, TRBD1 (6 bases). The CDR3 runs 12 residues. Trimming stripped 4 bases from V and 4 bases from J, with 7 bases between. Here the CDR3 reads CASSSTGYGYTF. Here the CDR3 DNA reads TGTGCCAGCAGTTCGACAGGCTATGGCTACACCTTC.